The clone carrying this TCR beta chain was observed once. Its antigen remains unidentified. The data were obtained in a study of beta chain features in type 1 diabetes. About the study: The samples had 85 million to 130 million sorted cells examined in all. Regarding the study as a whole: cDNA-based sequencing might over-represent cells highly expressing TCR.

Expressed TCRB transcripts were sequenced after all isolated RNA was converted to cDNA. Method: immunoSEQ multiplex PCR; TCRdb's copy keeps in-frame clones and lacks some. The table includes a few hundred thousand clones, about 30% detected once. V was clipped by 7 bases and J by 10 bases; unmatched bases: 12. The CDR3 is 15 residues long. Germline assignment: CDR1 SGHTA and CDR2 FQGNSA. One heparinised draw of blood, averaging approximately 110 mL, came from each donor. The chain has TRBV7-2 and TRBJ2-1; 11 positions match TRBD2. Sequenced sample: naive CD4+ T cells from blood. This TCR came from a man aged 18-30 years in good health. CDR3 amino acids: CASTLTTSGTSEQFF. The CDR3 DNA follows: TGTGCCAGCACCCTAACGACTAGCGGGACGTCGGAGCAGTTCTTC.